What follows are 22 T cell receptor beta chains derived from one specimen sequenced in a study of cytomegalovirus exposure and HLA in healthy donors listed by TCRdb under 2017. Library generation was performed with the immunoSEQ multiplex PCR assay. For the multiplex PCR, a mixture combining 60 forward primers for TCR Vbeta segments and 13 reverse primers for TCR Jbeta segments was used. Entries here come from immuneACCESS through TCRdb and include only in-frame sequences with V and J called. Some clones fail to appear in such tables; in the studies checked, an unresolved V gene covers under half of the shortfall, and the cause of the remainder is unknown. In all, the sample holds around 98,000 clones, and approximately 78% of those were seen once. The leading ten clones occupy less than 1.5% of the sample. Sequencing used PBMCs. The receptors come from a man aged 35 to 55 in good health and CMV-seronegative.

The CDR3 sequence is CASDEGEGAQSTEAFF. DNA for the CDR3: TGTGCCAGTGATGAGGGTGAGGGGGCGCAGAGCACTGAAGCTTTCTTT. The V call is TRBV19, the J call TRBJ1-1; 7 bases are a match to TRBD1. With 8 bases clipped from V and 4 bases from J, the junction kept 16 bases outside the gene matches. CDR3 length: 16 residues. CDR1 LNHDA and CDR2 SQIVND come from the germline V gene (reference sequence).

The V gene is TRBV7-9, the J gene TRBJ1-1; possible D gene TRBD1, 6 bases. Trimming pared 5 bases from V and 5 bases from J, leaving 9 bases between. Per the germline V gene, CDR1 is SEHNR and CDR2 is FQNEAQ (reference sequence). The CDR3 consists of 12 residues. CDR3 region: CASSPRGTEAFF. CDR3 DNA: TGTGCCAGCAGCCCGAGGGGGACTGAAGCTTTCTTT.

This clone was counted only a few times. The chain couples TRBV11-3 to TRBJ2-5, with 10 nucleotides matching TRBD1. CDR1 is SGHNT, CDR2 YENEEA, per germline. V gave up 1 base and J gave up 5 bases; unmatched junction bases: 4. CDR3 length: 15 residues. The chain's CDR3 is CASSLVGQGMETQYF. CDR3 in DNA: TGTGCCAGCAGCTTAGTGGGACAGGGGATGGAGACCCAGTACTTC.

The sample holds one count of this clone. The chain couples TRBV7-2 to TRBJ2-2; 9 positions match TRBD1. V dropped 4 bases and J dropped 6; count of bases not matched to a gene: 6. Germline V gives CDR1 SGHTA, CDR2 FQGNSA. The CDR3 is made up of 15 amino acids. The CDR3 coding sequence is TGTGCCAGCAGCTCCGGGACAGGGATATCCGGGGAGCTGTTTTTT. Translated: CASSSGTGISGELFF. Using reference TRBV7-2 and TRBJ2-2 for the parts outside the CDR3, the full variable domain is GAGVSQSPSNKVTEKGKDVELRCDPISGHTALYWYRQSLGQGLEFLIYFQGNSAPDKSGLPSDRFSAERTGGSVSTLTIQRTQQEDSAVYLCASSSGTGISGELFFGEGSRLTVL.

This chain links TRBV10-3 with TRBJ1-5; D ambiguous. The germline V and J ends were trimmed by 3 bases and 8 bases, with 11 bases remaining between them. There are 13 residues in the CDR3. Looked up from germline, CDR1 is ENHRY and CDR2 is SYGVKD. The CDR3 loop is CAISDKGEEPQHF. CDR3 DNA sequence: TGTGCCATCAGTGACAAGGGAGAGGAGCCCCAGCATTTT.

The V gene is TRBV10-2, the J gene TRBJ1-1; the match to TRBD1 covers 8 bases. Germline V lookup: CDR1 WSHSY, CDR2 SAAADI. V lost 6 bases and J lost 1; bases outside the gene matches: 4. This CDR3 has 14 residues. The CDR3 DNA sequence: TGCGCCAGCAGCGAAACAGGGGGGAACACTGAAGCTTTCTTT. Translation gives CASSETGGNTEAFF.

J is TRBJ2-1 and V is TRBV4-3; 8 nucleotides agree with TRBD2. The V gene's germline CDR1 is LGHNA and CDR2 YSLEER. V lost 3 bases to trimming and J lost 10 bases; unmatched junction nucleotides: 8. This CDR3 region has 14 residues. DNA of the CDR3: TGCGCCAGCAGCCACCCCGGGGGGGGAACAGAGCAGTTCTTC. Protein product: CASSHPGGGTEQFF.

The genes are TRBV5-4 and TRBJ1-1; TRBD1 aligns across 9 bases. Trimming cost V 4 bases and J 4 bases; bases outside gene matches: 5. CDR3 length equals 14 residues. Per germline, CDR1 SGHNT and CDR2 YYREEE (reference sequence). The CDR3 DNA reads as TGTGCCAGCAGCCACGGACAGGGGCGCACTGAAGCTTTCTTT. Its protein product is CASSHGQGRTEAFF. The full variable domain, with the rest looked up from reference TRBV5-4 and TRBJ1-1, is ETGVTQSPTHLIKTRGQQVTLRCSSQSGHNTVSWYQQALGQGPQFIFQYYREEENGRGNFPPRFSGLQFPNYSSELNVNALELDDSALYLCASSHGQGRTEAFFGQGTRLTVV.

The chain combines TRBV5-1 with TRBJ1-1; D is perhaps TRBD1 (5 bases). The V gene lost 0 bases and the J gene lost 3 bases, with 12 bases spanning the gap. Looked up from germline, CDR1 is SGHRS and CDR2 is YFSETQ. This CDR3 has 15 amino acids. This CDR3 is CASSLGTPGYTEAFF. The CDR3, as DNA: TGCGCCAGCAGCTTGGGAACCCCAGGGTACACTGAAGCTTTCTTT.

The J gene is TRBJ1-1, the V gene TRBV27; no firm D call. This CDR3 comprises 14 residues. Germline CDR1 reads MNHEY; CDR2 reads SMNVEV (reference sequence). Trimming pared 6 bases from V and 1 base from J, leaving 12 bases between. CDR3 sequence reads: CASSHGLTNTEAFF. The CDR3, as DNA: TGTGCCAGCAGCCACGGACTAACGAACACTGAAGCTTTCTTT.

This clone was counted only a few times. The chain employs TRBV5-6 and TRBJ1-1; weak D call: TRBD1 (6 bases). CDR1 and CDR2 (germline): SGHDT, YYEEEE. The CDR3 contains 12 residues. The V end was cut by 3 bases, the J end by 7 bases, with 10 bases between. The DNA for the CDR3 is TGTGCCAGCAGCTGGGGGGGGCTTGAAGCTTTCTTT. It yields the protein CASSWGGLEAFF.

The V gene is TRBV9, the J gene TRBJ2-7; perhaps TRBD2 as D (6 bases). Looked up from germline, CDR1 is SGDLS and CDR2 is YYNGEE. This CDR3 spans 13 amino acids. V lost 7 bases and J 6 bases, leaving 17 bases between the germline ends. CDR3 sequence: CASSRHGSFEQYF. The CDR3, as DNA: TGTGCCAGCTCCCGACACGGGAGTTTCGAGCAGTACTTC.

The chain joins TRBV4-2 to TRBJ2-5; the D is unclear. CDR3 length: 14 amino acids. V dropped 0 bases and J dropped 4 bases, with 9 bases sitting between them. Germline V gene data show CDR1 as LGHNA and CDR2 as YNFKEQ. CDR3 protein: CASSQDRSGETQYF. The CDR3 coding sequence is TGTGCCAGCAGCCAAGATAGGTCAGGAGAGACCCAGTACTTC.

The gene calls are TRBV27 and TRBJ2-5; TRBD2 matches at 9 bases. The end of the DNA fits TRBJ2-7 better, so the J call may be wrong. The CDR3 is made up of 17 amino acids. Germline CDR1 is MNHEY and CDR2 is SMNVEV (reference sequence). As DNA, the CDR3 is TGTGCCAGCAGTTTATCAAAGCTAGCGGGGACCTCCTACGAGCAGTACTTC. Its protein is CASSLSKLAGTSYEQYF.

The V call is TRBV6-5, the J call TRBJ2-7; maybe TRBD2 (6 bases). Trimming removed 5 bases at V and 2 bases at J, with 16 bases between. Germline V gives CDR1 MNHEY, CDR2 SVGAGI. This CDR3 has 15 residues. DNA of the CDR3: TGTGCCAGCAGTAACCCGGGACGCGGGACCTACGAGCAGTACTTC. Its translation: CASSNPGRGTYEQYF.

J is TRBJ2-3 and V is TRBV7-9; 10 bases line up with TRBD2. CDR1 and CDR2 from the germline V gene are SEHNR and FQNEAQ (reference sequence). The CDR3 loop spans 15 amino acids. V was clipped by 1 base and J by 5 bases; unmatched bases: 3. Here the CDR3 DNA reads TGTGCCAGCAGCTTAGGTACTAGCGGGGTAGATACGCAGTATTTT. This gives the protein CASSLGTSGVDTQYF.

This clone turned up a few times. The chain has TRBV7-9 and TRBJ1-5; 8 bases agree with TRBD1. The CDR3 has 13 residues. V lost 3 bases to trimming and J lost 7 bases; unmatched junction nucleotides: 2. Looked up from germline, CDR1 is SEHNR and CDR2 is FQNEAQ (reference sequence). CDR3 nucleotide sequence: TGTGCCAGCAGCTTGGGACAGGCACAGCCCCAGCATTTT. Amino acid sequence: CASSLGQAQPQHF.

The chain is built from TRBV29-1 and TRBJ2-2; no reliable D call. This CDR3 spans 12 amino acids. From germline, CDR1 is SQVTM and CDR2 ANQGSEA. V was clipped by 4 bases and J by 5 bases, with 8 bases between them. CDR3 sequence (DNA): TGCAGCGTTGGGAGTGGGACCGGGGAGCTGTTTTTT. Residues: CSVGSGTGELFF.

This clone has a handful of counts. This rearrangement joins TRBV5-1 to TRBJ2-1, with D perhaps TRBD2 (5 bases). CDR1 is SGHRS, CDR2 YFSETQ, per germline. This CDR3 contains 14 residues. V was clipped by 6 bases and J by 6 bases, with 16 bases between them. In DNA form, the CDR3 reads TGCGCCAGCAATAACCTAGTGGCGGGCAATGAGCAGTTCTTC. Encoded protein: CASNNLVAGNEQFF. Full variable domain (remainder filled in from reference TRBV5-1 and TRBJ2-1): KAGVTQTPRYLIKTRGQQVTLSCSPISGHRSVSWYQQTPGQGLQFLFEYFSETQRNKGNFPGRFSGRQFSNSRSEMNVSTLELGDSALYLCASNNLVAGNEQFFGPGTRLTVL.

CDR3 loop: CASGGLVTGELFF. The CDR3, as DNA: TGTGCCAGCGGGGGACTAGTGACCGGGGAGCTGTTTTTT. This chain joins TRBV27 and TRBJ2-2; the match to TRBD2 covers 8 bases. J lost 5 bases, V lost 8 bases, and 4 bases had no gene match. There are 13 residues in the CDR3. The germline gives CDR1 MNHEY, CDR2 SMNVEV (reference sequence).

The gene calls are TRBV2 and TRBJ1-1; a weak D match, TRBD1 (5 bases). The CDR3 spans 17 residues. Germline CDR1 reads SNHLY; CDR2 reads FYNNEI. V was pared by 2 bases and J by 0 bases, with 16 bases between. The CDR3 spells CASSETPWGMMNTEAFF. Written as DNA, the CDR3 is TGTGCCAGCAGTGAAACCCCATGGGGCATGATGAACACTGAAGCTTTCTTT.

The CDR3 nucleotides are TGTGCCAGCAGCGTAAGGGCAGGGACAGATACGCAGTATTTT. Translating gives CASSVRAGTDTQYF. The chain is built from TRBV9 and TRBJ2-3, with D maybe TRBD1 (5 bases). Germline-derived CDR1 and CDR2 are SGDLS and YYNGEE. The ends were cut back, 1 base at V and 3 bases at J, with 9 bases in the middle. This CDR3 contains 14 residues.